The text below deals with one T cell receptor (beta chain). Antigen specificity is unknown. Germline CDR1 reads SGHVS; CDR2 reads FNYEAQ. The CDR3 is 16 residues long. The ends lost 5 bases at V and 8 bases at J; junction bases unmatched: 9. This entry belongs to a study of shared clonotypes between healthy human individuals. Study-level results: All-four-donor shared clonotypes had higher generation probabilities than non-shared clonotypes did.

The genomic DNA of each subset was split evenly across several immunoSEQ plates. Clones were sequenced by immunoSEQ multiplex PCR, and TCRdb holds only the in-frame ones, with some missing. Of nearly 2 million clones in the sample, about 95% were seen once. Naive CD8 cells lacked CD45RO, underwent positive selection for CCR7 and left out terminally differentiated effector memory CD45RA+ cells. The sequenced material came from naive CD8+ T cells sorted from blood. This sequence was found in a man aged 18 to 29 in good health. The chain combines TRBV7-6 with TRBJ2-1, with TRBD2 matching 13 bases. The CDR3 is CASSPETSGRLYEQFF. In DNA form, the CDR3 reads TGTGCCAGCAGCCCGGAGACTAGCGGGAGGCTCTATGAGCAGTTCTTC.